This TCR beta chain originates from a study of T and B cells in COVID-19 patients. The sample holds a few counts of this clonotype. The CDR3 is 14 residues long. Germline V lookup: CDR1 SGHRS, CDR2 YFSETQ. Trimming shortened V by 2 bases and J by 1 base, and 7 bases separated the two germline ends. Each TRB amplification used about 220-500 ng of genomic DNA from blood. BIOMED2 TRB-A/B primer pools were used in multiplex TRB PCR. Via MiXCR, TCRdb re-called the multiplex PCR reads, giving one row per CDR3 protein. This repertoire shows around 12,000 distinct CDR3 sequences, over 25% found once; its top ten account for 13% to 15%.

The chain is built from TRBV5-1 and TRBJ1-5; D is possibly TRBD1 (5 bases). Sequences were obtained from blood. The clonotype was recovered from a human donor with active COVID-19. The CDR3 loop reads CASSFEGSNQPQHF. In nucleotides, the CDR3 is TGCGCCAGCAGCTTTGAGGGGAGCAATCAGCCCCAGCATTTT. Together with reference TRBV5-1 and TRBJ1-5, the CDR3 gives the full variable domain: KAGVTQTPRYLIKTRGQQVTLSCSPISGHRSVSWYQQTPGQGLQFLFEYFSETQRNKGNFPGRFSGRQFSNSRSEMNVSTLELGDSALYLCASSFEGSNQPQHFGDGTRLSIL.